This T cell receptor beta chain emerged from a study of Graves' ophthalmopathy and Graves' hyperthyroidism. The authors amplified TCR beta CDR3 regions, and they did so from RNA transcripts for repertoire sequencing. RT-PCR in the first round used HTBI primers; a second-round multiplex PCR followed. TCRdb re-called the multiplex PCR reads with MiXCR, one entry per CDR3 protein. The sample consists of 150,000 to 200,000 distinct CDR3 sequences, roughly two fifths of them appearing once. This clonotype was observed at least ten times. CDR3 size: 15 residues. In germline, CDR1 is SGHVS, CDR2 FQNEAQ. Trimming left V 5 bases short and J 7 bases short, with 20 bases between.

This receptor was obtained from a man aged 30 to 45 with Graves' ophthalmopathy. Sequenced sample: peripheral blood. The V gene is TRBV7-8, the J gene TRBJ2-5; D remains unclear. CDR3 protein: CASSPGQVASRTQYF. In DNA form, the CDR3 reads TGTGCCAGCAGCCCCGGCCAAGTGGCCTCTCGGACCCAGTACTTC.